This T cell receptor beta chain was sequenced in a study of shared clonotypes between healthy human individuals. It was into CD45RA+ naive and CD45RA-negative memory subsets that the CD4+ cells were split. The CDR3 consists of 13 residues. V was trimmed by 7 bases and J by 5 bases, leaving 14 bases between them. Germline V gives CDR1 MDHEN, CDR2 SYDVKM. An even split of each subset's genomic DNA across several immunoSEQ plates was performed. Measured with immunoSEQ multiplex PCR; TCRdb has only the in-frame clones, and not every one. This table holds 2 million to 2.5 million clones, under 97% found once.

The rearrangement uses TRBV28 and TRBJ1-1, with D perhaps matching TRBD1 (5 bases). The receptor was derived from a young man in good health. What was sequenced was naive CD4+ T cells sorted from blood. Stated subset: CD45RA+ positively selected. CDR3 region: CASTGGVRTEAFF. DNA of the CDR3: TGTGCCAGCACGGGGGGTGTACGAACTGAAGCTTTCTTT.